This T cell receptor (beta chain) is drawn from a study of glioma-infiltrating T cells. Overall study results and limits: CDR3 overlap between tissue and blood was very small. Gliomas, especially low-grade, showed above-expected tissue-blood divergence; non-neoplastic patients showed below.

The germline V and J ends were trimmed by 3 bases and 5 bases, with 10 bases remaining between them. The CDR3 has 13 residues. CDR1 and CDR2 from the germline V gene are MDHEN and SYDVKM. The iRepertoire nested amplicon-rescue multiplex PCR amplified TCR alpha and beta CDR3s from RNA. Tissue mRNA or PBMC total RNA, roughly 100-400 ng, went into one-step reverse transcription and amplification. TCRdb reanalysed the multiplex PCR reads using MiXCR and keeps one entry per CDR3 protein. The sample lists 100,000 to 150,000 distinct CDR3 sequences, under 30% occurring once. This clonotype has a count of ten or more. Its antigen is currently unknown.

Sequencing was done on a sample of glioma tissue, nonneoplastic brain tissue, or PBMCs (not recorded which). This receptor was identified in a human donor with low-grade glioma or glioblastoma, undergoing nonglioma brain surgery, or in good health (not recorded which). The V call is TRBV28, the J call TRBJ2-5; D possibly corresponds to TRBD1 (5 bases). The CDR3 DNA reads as TGTGCCAGCAGTTTTTCCAGGGCTGAGACCCAGTACTTC. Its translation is CASSFSRAETQYF. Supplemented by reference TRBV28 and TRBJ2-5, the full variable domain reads DVKVTQSSRYLVKRTGEKVFLECVQDMDHENMFWYRQDPGLGLRLIYFSYDVKMKEKGDIPEGYSVSREKKERFSLILESASTNQTSMYLCASSFSRAETQYFGPGTRLLVL.